This T cell receptor (beta chain) was sequenced during a study of T cell responses to AZD1222 COVID-19 vaccine. Overall study findings and caveats: Repertoire samples came only from after the peak T cell response.

Details on this clone: Its antigen is unknown.

The data were produced by immunoSEQ multiplex PCR, yet TCRdb's version contains in-frame clones alone and is incomplete. The repertoire holds fewer than 150,000 clones, with around 90% as singletons. The CDR3 runs to 15 residues. V shed 5 bases, J shed 3 bases, and the junction held 7 bases outside the gene matches. Germline V gives CDR1 PRHDT, CDR2 FYEKMQ (reference sequence). The sample consisted of peripheral blood, taken 28 days after the second AZD1222 dose. The sequence came from an adult who received the AZD1222 COVID-19 vaccine. The gene calls are TRBV13 and TRBJ2-5; 9 bases match TRBD1. The CDR3 sequence is CASSTGQGWKETQYF. CDR3 in DNA: TGTGCCAGCAGCACCGGACAGGGGTGGAAAGAGACCCAGTACTTC.